The entry below describes one T cell receptor beta chain. Its antigen is undetermined. Treatment meaning: roughly 11-day PBMC culture with coronavirus spike peptide pools or control peptides (ViraFEST assay). This sample was taken from a study of vaccination and CD4 T cells after COVID-19. The CDR3 is 14 amino acids. With V trimmed by 2 bases and J by 9 bases, 9 bases remained unmatched. The germline V gene has CDR1 DFQATT and CDR2 SNEGSKA (reference sequence). The Oncomine TCR Beta short-read assay was applied to DNA of cultured CD4+ T cells. Via MiXCR, TCRdb re-called the PCR reads, giving one row per CDR3 protein. The profile shows under 20,000 distinct CDR3 sequences, about 42% of them singletons.

The sequencing input was cultured CD4+ T cells from blood. This sequence was found in a human donor with COVID-19. The rearrangement uses TRBV20-1 and TRBJ2-3, with 9 bases that match TRBD1. The CDR3 spells CSARPDRGSSTQYF. CDR3 nucleotide sequence: TGCAGTGCTAGACCGGACAGGGGCTCCTCGACGCAGTATTTT.